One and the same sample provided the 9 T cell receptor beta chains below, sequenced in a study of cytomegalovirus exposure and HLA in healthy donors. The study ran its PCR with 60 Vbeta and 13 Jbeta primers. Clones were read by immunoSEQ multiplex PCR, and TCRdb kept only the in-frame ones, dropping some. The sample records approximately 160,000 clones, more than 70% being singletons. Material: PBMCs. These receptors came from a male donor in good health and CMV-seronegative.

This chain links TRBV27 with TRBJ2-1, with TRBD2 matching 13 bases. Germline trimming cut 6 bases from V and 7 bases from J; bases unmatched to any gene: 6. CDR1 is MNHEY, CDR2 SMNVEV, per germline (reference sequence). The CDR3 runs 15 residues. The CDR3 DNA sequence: TGTGCCAGCAGGTGGACTAGCGGGAGAGGTAATGAGCAGTTCTTC. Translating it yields CASRWTSGRGNEQFF.

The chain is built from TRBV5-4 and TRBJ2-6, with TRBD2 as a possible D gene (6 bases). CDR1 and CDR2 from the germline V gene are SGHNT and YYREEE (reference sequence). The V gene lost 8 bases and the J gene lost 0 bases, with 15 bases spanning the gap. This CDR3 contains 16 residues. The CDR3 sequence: CASRRDGSSGANVLTF. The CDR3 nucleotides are TGTGCCAGTCGGCGGGACGGAAGCTCTGGGGCCAACGTCCTGACTTTC.

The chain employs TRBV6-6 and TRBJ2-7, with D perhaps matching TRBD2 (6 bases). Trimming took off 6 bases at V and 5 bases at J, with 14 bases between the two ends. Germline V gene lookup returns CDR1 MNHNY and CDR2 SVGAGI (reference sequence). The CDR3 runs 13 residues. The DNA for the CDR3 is TGTGCCAGCAGCCTATCGGGACTCAACGAGCAGTACTTC. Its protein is CASSLSGLNEQYF.

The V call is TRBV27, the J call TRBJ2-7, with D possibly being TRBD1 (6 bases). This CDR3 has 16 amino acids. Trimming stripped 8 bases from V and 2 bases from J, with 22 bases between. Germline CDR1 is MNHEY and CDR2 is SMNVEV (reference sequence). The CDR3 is CASLERTPGTTYEQYF. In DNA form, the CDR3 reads TGTGCCAGCCTCGAGCGAACACCCGGGACAACCTACGAGCAGTACTTC.

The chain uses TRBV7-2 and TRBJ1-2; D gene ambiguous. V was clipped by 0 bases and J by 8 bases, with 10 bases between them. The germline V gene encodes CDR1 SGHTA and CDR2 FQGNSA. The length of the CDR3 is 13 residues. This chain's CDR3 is CASSLAWEEGYTF. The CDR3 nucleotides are TGTGCCAGCAGCTTAGCTTGGGAGGAAGGCTACACCTTC.

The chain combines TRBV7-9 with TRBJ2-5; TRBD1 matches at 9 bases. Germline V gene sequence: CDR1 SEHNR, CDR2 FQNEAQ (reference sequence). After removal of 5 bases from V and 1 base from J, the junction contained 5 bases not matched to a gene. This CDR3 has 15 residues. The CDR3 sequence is CASSIWGQGQETQYF. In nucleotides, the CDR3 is TGTGCCAGCAGCATTTGGGGACAGGGCCAAGAGACCCAGTACTTC.

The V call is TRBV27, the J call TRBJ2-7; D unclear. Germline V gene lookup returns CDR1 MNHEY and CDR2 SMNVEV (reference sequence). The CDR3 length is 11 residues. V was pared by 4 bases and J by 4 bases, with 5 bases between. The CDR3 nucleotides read TGTGCCAGCAGTTCTACGTACGAGCAGTACTTC. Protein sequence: CASSSTYEQYF.

The CDR3 region is CASSLLAGGPVETQYF. DNA of the CDR3: TGTGCCAGCAGCCTCTTAGCGGGAGGGCCGGTAGAGACCCAGTACTTC. The rearrangement joins TRBV4-2 to TRBJ2-5; 11 nucleotides agree with TRBD2. Unmatched junction bases numbered 8, after V lost 4 bases and J lost 4 bases. CDR1 LGHNA and CDR2 YNFKEQ come from the germline V gene. The CDR3 length is 16 residues.

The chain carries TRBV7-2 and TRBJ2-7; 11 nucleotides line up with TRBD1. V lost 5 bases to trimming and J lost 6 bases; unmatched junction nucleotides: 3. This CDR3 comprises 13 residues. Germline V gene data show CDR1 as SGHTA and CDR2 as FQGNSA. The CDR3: CASSPGQGGEQYF. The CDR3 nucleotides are TGTGCCAGCAGCCCGGGACAGGGGGGCGAGCAGTACTTC.